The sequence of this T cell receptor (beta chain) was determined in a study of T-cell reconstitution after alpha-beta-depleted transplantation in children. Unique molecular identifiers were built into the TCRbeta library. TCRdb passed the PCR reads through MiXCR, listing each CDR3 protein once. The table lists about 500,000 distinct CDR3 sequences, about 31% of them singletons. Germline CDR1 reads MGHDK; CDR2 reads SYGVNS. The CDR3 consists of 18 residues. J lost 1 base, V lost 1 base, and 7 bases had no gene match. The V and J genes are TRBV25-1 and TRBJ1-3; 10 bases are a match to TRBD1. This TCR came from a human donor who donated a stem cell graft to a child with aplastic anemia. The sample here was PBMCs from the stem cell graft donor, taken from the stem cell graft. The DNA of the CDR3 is TGTGCCAGCAGTGAATTTGGGGACAGGGGTTTGTCTGGAAACACCATATATTTT. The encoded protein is CASSEFGDRGLSGNTIYF.